This TCR beta chain appears in the sequencing data of a study of PD-1 blockade in classical Hodgkin lymphoma. Points from the study as a whole: Exclusion was the outcome for patients who began nivolumab under 1 year after ASCT. Baseline diversity was lower in partial responders and progressors than complete responders.

Data came from immunoSEQ multiplex PCR; TCRdb stores just in-frame clones and leaves some out. The sample carries approximately 45,000 clones, roughly 65% recorded once. Trimming shortened V by 6 bases and J by 2 bases, and 8 bases separated the two germline ends. CDR1 is MDHEN and CDR2 is SYDVKM in the germline V gene. The CDR3 extends over 12 amino acids. Regarding this clone: Its antigen remains unidentified. Other DNA sequences from this sample encode an identical CDR3 as well.

Time point reported: cycle 4 day 1 (C4D1), after about 6 weeks of nivolumab. In every patient, relapse followed autologous stem cell transplantation, while exposure to brentuximab vedotin differed. The V call is TRBV28, the J call TRBJ2-7; D is ambiguous. The sequencing here drew on peripheral blood mononuclear cells (PBMCs), taken before the fourth cycle of nivolumab. The TCR was taken from a human donor with classical Hodgkin lymphoma. CDR3 protein: CASRDGPYEQYF. CDR3 nucleotide sequence: TGTGCCAGCAGGGACGGTCCCTACGAGCAGTACTTC.